Included here is one T cell receptor beta chain sequence, with context. The antigen remains unidentified. The data were obtained in a study of cytomegalovirus exposure and HLA in healthy donors. Background on the study: Counted in an early data release were about 85 million unique TCRs from HLA-typed donors. Notes on the study in general: HLA alleles were associated with 16,000 or so TCR beta sequences in a later analysis at 0.05 false discovery rate.

The primer mix had 60 Vbeta and 13 Jbeta primers. Some clones are missing from TCRdb's copy, which holds only in-frame ones; the method was immunoSEQ multiplex PCR. Counted here are 150,000 or so clones, 60% to 85% occurring once; the ten biggest clones make up about 13%. The CDR3 runs 13 residues. CDR1 and CDR2 from the germline V gene are SQVTM and ANQGSEA. Germline trimming cut 5 bases from V and 4 bases from J; bases unmatched to any gene: 6. The specimen was PBMCs. The clonotype originates from a man between 40 and 49 years old in good health and CMV-seropositive. This chain connects TRBV29-1 to TRBJ1-2; TRBD1 agrees at 8 bases. This chain's CDR3 is CSVSGQGLYGYTF. The CDR3 DNA sequence: TGCAGCGTTTCAGGACAGGGCCTCTATGGCTACACCTTC.